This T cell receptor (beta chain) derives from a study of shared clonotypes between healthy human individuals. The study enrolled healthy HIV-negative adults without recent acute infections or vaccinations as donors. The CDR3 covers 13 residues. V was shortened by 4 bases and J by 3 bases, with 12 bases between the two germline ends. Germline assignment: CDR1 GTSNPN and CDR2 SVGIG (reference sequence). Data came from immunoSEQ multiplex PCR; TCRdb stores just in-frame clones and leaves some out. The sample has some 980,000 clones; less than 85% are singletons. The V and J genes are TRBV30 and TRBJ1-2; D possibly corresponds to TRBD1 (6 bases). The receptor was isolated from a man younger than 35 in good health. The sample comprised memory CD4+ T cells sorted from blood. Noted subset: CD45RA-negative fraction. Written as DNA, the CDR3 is TGTGCCTGGATAAAACAGGGACACTATGGCTACACCTTC. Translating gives CAWIKQGHYGYTF.